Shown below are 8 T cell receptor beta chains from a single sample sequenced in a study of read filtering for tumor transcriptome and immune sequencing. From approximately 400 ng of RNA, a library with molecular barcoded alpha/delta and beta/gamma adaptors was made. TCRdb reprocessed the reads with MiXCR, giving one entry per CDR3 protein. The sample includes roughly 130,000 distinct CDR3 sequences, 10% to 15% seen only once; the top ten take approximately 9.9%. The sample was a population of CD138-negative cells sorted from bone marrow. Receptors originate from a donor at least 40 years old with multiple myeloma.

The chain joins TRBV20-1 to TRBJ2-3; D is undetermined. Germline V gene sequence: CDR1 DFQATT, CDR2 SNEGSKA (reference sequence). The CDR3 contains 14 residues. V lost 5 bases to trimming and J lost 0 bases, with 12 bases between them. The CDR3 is CSAPTPASTDTQYF. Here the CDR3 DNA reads TGCAGTGCTCCTACACCAGCTAGCACAGATACGCAGTATTTT.

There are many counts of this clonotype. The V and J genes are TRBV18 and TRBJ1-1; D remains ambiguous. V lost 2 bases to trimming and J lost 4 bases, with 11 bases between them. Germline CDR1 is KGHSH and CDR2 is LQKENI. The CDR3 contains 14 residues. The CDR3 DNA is TGTGCCAGCTCACCAGAGTCCTGGGGCACTGAAGCTTTCTTT. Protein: CASSPESWGTEAFF.

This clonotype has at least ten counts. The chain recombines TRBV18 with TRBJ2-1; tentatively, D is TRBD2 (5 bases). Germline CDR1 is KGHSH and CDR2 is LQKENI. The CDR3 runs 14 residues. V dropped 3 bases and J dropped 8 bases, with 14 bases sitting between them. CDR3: CASSPGRAGDEQFF. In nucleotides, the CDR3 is TGTGCCAGCTCACCTGGCCGTGCCGGGGATGAGCAGTTCTTC.

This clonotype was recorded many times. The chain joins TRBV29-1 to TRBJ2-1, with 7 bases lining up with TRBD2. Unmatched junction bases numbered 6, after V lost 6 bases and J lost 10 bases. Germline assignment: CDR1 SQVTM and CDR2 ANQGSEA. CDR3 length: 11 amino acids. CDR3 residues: CSVSAGEEQFF. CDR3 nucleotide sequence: TGCAGCGTGTCTGCGGGAGAAGAGCAGTTCTTC.

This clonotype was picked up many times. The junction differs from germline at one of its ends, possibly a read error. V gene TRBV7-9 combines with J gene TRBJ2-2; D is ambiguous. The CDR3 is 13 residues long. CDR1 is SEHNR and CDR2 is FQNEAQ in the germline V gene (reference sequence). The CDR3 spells CASSFGTTGELFF. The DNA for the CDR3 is TGCGCCAGCAGCTTCGGCACCACCGGGGAGCTGTTTTTT.

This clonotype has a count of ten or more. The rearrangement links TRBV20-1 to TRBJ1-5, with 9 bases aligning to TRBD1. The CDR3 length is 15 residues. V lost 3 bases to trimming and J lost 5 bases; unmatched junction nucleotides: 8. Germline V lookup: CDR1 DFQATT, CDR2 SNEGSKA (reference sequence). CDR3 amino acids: CSASRTGQGYQPQHF. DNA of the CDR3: TGCAGTGCTAGTAGAACGGGACAGGGATATCAGCCCCAGCATTTT.

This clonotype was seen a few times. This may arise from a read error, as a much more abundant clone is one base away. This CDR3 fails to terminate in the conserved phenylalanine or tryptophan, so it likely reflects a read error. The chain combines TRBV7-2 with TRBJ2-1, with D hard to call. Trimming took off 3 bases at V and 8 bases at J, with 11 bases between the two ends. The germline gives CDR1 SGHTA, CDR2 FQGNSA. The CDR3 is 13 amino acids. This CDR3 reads CASSFYEDDEQFS. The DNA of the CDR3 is TGTGCCAGCAGCTTTTACGAGGATGATGAGCAGTTCTCC.

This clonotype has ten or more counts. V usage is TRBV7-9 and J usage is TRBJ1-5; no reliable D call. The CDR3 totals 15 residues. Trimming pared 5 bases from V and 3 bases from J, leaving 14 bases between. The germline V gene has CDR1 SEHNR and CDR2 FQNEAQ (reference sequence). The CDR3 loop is CASSQGFQDNQPQHF. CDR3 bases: TGTGCCAGCAGCCAAGGGTTCCAGGACAATCAGCCCCAGCATTTT.